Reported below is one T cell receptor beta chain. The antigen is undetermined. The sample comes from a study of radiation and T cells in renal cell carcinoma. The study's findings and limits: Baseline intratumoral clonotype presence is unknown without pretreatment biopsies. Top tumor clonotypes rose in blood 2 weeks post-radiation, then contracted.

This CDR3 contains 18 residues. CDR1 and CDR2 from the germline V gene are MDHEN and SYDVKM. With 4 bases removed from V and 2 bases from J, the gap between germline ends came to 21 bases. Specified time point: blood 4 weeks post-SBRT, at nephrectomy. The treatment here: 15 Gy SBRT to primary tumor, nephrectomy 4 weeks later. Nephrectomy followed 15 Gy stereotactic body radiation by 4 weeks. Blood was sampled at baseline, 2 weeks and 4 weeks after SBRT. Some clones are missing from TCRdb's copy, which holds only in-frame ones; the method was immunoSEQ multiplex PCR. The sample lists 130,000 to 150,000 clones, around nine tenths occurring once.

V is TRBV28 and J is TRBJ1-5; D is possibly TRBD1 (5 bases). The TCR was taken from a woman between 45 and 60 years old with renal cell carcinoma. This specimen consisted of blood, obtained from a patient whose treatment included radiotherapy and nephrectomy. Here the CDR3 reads CASSYEGPAGFGNQPQHF. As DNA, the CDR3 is TGTGCCAGCAGTTACGAGGGGCCCGCGGGATTCGGCAATCAGCCCCAGCATTTT.